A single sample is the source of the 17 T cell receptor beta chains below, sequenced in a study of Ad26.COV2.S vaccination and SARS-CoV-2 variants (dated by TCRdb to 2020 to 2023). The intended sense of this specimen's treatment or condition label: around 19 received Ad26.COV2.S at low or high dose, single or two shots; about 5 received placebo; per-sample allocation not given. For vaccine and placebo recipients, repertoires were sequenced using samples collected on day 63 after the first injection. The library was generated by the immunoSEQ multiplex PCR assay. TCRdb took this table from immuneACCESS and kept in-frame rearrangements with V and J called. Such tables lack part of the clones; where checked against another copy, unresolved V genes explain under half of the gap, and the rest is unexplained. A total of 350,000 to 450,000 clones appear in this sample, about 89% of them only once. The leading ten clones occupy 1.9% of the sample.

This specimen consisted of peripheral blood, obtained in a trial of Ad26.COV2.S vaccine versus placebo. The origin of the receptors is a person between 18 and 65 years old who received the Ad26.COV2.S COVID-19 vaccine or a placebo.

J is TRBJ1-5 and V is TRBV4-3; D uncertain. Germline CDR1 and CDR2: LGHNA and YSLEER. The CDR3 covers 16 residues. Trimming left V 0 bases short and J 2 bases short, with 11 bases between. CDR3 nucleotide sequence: TGCGCCAGCAGCCAAGATAGGGAGAGGGGCAATCAGCCCCAGCATTTT. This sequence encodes CASSQDRERGNQPQHF.

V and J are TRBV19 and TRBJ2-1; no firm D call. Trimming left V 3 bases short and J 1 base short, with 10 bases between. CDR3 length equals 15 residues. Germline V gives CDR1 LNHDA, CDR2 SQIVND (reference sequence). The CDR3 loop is CASSIILASYNEQFF. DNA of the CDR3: TGTGCCAGTAGTATCATCCTGGCTTCCTACAATGAGCAGTTCTTC.

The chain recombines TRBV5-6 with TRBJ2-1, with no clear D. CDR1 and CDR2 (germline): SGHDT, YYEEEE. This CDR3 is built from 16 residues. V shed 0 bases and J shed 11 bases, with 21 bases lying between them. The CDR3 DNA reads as TGTGCCAGCAGCTTGGGGGGTATGTTAGACGGCCAACAGCAGTTCTTC. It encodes CASSLGGMLDGQQQFF. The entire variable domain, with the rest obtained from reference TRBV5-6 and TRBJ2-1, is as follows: DAGVTQSPTHLIKTRGQQVTLRCSPKSGHDTVSWYQQALGQGPQFIFQYYEEEERQRGNFPDRFSGHQFPNYSSELNVNALLLGDSALYLCASSLGGMLDGQQQFFGPGTRLTVL.

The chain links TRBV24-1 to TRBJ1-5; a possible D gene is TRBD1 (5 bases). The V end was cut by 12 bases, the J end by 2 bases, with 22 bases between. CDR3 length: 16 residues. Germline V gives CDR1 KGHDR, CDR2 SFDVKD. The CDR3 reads CAPRPSRVICNQPQHF. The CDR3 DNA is TGTGCCCCCCGCCCCAGCAGGGTAATTTGCAATCAGCCCCAGCATTTT.

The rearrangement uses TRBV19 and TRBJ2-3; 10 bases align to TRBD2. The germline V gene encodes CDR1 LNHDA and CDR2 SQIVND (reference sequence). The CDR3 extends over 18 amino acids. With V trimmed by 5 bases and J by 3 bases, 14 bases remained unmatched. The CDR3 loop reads CASSGGEREGRWTDTQYF. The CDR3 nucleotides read TGTGCCAGTAGTGGAGGGGAGCGGGAGGGCCGTTGGACAGATACGCAGTATTTT.

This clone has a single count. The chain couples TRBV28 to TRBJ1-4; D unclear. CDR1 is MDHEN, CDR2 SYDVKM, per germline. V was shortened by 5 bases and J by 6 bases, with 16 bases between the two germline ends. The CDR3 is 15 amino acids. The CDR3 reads CASSPRGGPHEKLFF. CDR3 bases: TGTGCCAGCAGTCCCCGGGGAGGGCCCCATGAAAAACTGTTTTTT.

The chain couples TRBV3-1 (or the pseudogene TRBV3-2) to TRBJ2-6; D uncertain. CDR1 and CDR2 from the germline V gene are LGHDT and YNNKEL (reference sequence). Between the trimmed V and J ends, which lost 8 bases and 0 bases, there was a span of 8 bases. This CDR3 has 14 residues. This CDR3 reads CASQHSSGANVLTF. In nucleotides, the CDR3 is TGTGCCAGCCAACATAGCTCTGGGGCCAACGTCCTGACTTTC.

This CDR3 reads CASSMTSGSSTGELFF. CDR3 bases: TGTGCCAGTAGTATGACTAGCGGGAGTAGCACCGGGGAGCTGTTTTTT. The chain has TRBV19 and TRBJ2-2; TRBD2 aligns across 12 bases. In germline, CDR1 is LNHDA, CDR2 SQIVND (reference sequence). The ends lost 3 bases at V and 4 bases at J; junction bases unmatched: 3. The CDR3 sequence is 16 residues long.

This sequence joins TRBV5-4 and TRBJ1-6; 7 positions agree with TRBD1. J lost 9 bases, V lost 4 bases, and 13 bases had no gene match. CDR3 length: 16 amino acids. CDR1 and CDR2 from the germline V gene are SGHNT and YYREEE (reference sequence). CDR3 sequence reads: CASSGTDQGGGSPLHF. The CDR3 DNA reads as TGTGCCAGCAGCGGGACCGATCAGGGGGGAGGTTCACCCCTCCACTTT.

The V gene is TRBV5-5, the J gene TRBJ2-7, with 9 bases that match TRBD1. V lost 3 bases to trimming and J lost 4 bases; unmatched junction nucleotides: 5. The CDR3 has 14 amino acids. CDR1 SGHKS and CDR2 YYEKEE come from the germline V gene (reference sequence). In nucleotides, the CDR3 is TGTGCCAGCAGCTCCCTGACAGGGGGGTACGAGCAGTACTTC. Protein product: CASSSLTGGYEQYF.

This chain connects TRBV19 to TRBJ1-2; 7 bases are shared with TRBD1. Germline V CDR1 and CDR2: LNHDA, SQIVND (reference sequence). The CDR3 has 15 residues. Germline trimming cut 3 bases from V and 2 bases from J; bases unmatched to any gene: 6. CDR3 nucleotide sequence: TGTGCCAGTAGTATCCCGGGACAGAGAAACTATGGCTACACCTTC. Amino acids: CASSIPGQRNYGYTF.

CDR3 DNA: TGTGCCTGGAGTGAGGACAGGGGGAATTCACCCCTCCACTTT. Translated: CAWSEDRGNSPLHF. The chain carries TRBV30 and TRBJ1-6, with 10 nucleotides matching TRBD1. With V trimmed by 1 base and J by 7 bases, 1 base remained unmatched. CDR3 length equals 14 residues. Germline V gene sequence: CDR1 GTSNPN, CDR2 SVGIG (reference sequence).

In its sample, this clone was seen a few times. CDR3 nucleotide sequence: TGTGCCAGTAGCGTTTCCGGGACTAGCGGCACAGATACGCAGTATTTT. Encoded protein: CASSVSGTSGTDTQYF. V is TRBV19 and J is TRBJ2-3; 10 positions agree with TRBD2. CDR3 length: 16 amino acids. Looked up from germline, CDR1 is LNHDA and CDR2 is SQIVND (reference sequence). V was pared by 6 bases and J by 1 base, with 7 bases of the junction left unmatched.

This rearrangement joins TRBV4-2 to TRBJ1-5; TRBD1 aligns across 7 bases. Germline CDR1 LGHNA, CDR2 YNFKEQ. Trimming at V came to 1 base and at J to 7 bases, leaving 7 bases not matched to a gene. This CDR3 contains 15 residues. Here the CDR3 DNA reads TGTGCCAGCAGCCAAGCAGGGTCCAGGGGGCAGCCCCAGCATTTT. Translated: CASSQAGSRGQPQHF.

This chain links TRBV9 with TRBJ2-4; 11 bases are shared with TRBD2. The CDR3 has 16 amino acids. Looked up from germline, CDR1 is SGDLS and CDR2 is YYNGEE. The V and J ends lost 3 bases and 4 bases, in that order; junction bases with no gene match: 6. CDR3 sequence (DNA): TGTGCCAGCAGCGAAAAATTAGCGGGAGGGAAAAACATTCAGTACTTC. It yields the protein CASSEKLAGGKNIQYF.

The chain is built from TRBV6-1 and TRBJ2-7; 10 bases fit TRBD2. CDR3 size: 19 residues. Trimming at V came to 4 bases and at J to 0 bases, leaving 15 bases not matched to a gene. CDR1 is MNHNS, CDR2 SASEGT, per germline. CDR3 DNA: TGTGCCAGCAGTGTATCTTTCCGGGCTAGCGGGGGTCACTCCTACGAGCAGTACTTC. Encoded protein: CASSVSFRASGGHSYEQYF.

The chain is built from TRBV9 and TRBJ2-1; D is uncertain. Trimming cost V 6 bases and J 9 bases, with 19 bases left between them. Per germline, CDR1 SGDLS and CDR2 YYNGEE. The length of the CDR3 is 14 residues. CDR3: CASTRAALNGEQFF. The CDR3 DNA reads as TGTGCCAGCACCAGAGCTGCGCTCAATGGTGAGCAGTTCTTC.